This entry lists 29 T cell receptor beta chains sequenced from one sample in a study of human T cells and chemical hapten exposure. Described time point: pre-sensitization, week 0. The sample's treatment: therapeutic diphenylcyclopropenone sensitization with weekly scalp DPC. Each CDR3 protein is one row after TCRdb ran MiXCR on the RACE reads. This table holds roughly 110,000 distinct CDR3 sequences, around 12% found once. Sample: whole blood, taken in connection with sensitization to the hapten diphenylcyclopropenone (DPC). The receptors here all came from a woman aged 45 to 65 with alopecia areata. Some clones in this sample may be carry-over from other donors' samples.

This rearrangement joins TRBV6-2 or TRBV6-3 to TRBJ2-3; unclear D gene. The CDR3 spans 14 residues. V lost 0 bases and J lost 6, with 10 bases in between. Looked up from germline, CDR1 is MNHEY and CDR2 is SVGEGT. In DNA, the CDR3 is TGTGCCAGCAGTTACTCGATTTTCGGGGATACGCAGTATTTT. This codes for CASSYSIFGDTQYF.

This clonotype has just a few counts. The gene calls are TRBV7-2 and TRBJ2-3; 7 positions agree with TRBD2. The V segment lost 5 bases and the J segment 10 bases; nucleotides outside the gene matches: 18. The germline V gene encodes CDR1 SGHTA and CDR2 FQGNSA. This CDR3 spans 16 amino acids. DNA of the CDR3: TGTGCCAGCAGCCCCGTTAATGGTCGGGGGGATCTATCGCAGTATTTT. Its protein product is CASSPVNGRGDLSQYF.

This clonotype was counted ten times or more. The V call is TRBV6-5, the J call TRBJ1-4, with D hard to call. The germline V gene encodes CDR1 MNHEY and CDR2 SVGAGI. The CDR3 is made up of 17 amino acids. Trimming took off 2 bases at V and 0 bases at J, with 13 bases between the two ends. CDR3 loop: CASSYRLRGATNEKLFF. In DNA form, the CDR3 reads TGTGCCAGCAGTTACCGGCTTCGGGGAGCAACTAATGAAAAACTGTTTTTT.

The CDR3 spells CASVRDRATEAFF. Here the CDR3 DNA reads TGTGCCAGCGTTAGGGACCGAGCCACTGAAGCTTTCTTT. The rearrangement joins TRBV5-8 to TRBJ1-1; maybe TRBD1 (5 bases). Trimming took 7 bases from V and 4 from J, leaving 14 bases between them. The length of the CDR3 is 13 residues. Per the germline V gene, CDR1 is SGHTS and CDR2 is YDEGEE.

This clonotype was seen at least ten times. The genes are TRBV5-5 and TRBJ1-2; 7 bases fit TRBD1. V lost 4 bases and J lost 8; bases outside the gene matches: 11. Germline assignment: CDR1 SGHKS and CDR2 YYEKEE (reference sequence). The CDR3 runs 14 residues. CDR3 DNA: TGTGCCAGCAGCCGTGACAGGGTCAGCAGCGGCTACACCTTC. It codes for CASSRDRVSSGYTF.

This clonotype appeared many times. J is TRBJ2-1 and V is TRBV12-3 or TRBV12-4; TRBD2 matches at 10 bases. J gave up 7 bases and V 7 bases, and 10 bases lay outside the gene matches. The CDR3 has 15 amino acids. The CDR3 here is CASTLSGRGRNEQFF. The DNA of the CDR3 is TGTGCCAGCACCCTAAGCGGGAGGGGGAGAAATGAGCAGTTCTTC.

This rearrangement joins TRBV20-1 to TRBJ2-7; 11 nucleotides match TRBD2. The CDR3 contains 15 residues. Per germline, CDR1 DFQATT and CDR2 SNEGSKA (reference sequence). Trimming removed 3 bases from V and 3 bases from J; junction bases left unmatched: 7. The DNA for the CDR3 is TGCAGTGCTAGGGGGGGACTAGCGGTCGGCTACGAGCAGTACTTC. It translates to CSARGGLAVGYEQYF.

This clonotype was seen a handful of times. The CDR3 is CASSYKSQGNYGYTF. DNA for the CDR3: TGTGCCAGCAGTTACAAATCGCAGGGCAACTATGGCTACACCTTC. This chain connects TRBV6-5 to TRBJ1-2, with a weak D call TRBD1 (5 bases). Germline lookup yields CDR1 MNHEY and CDR2 SVGAGI. V lost 2 bases and J 2 bases, leaving 12 bases between the germline ends. CDR3 length equals 15 residues.

This clonotype was seen a handful of times. This sequence joins TRBV19 and TRBJ2-1, with 13 bases fitting TRBD2. This CDR3 is built from 16 residues. Losses at the gene ends were 4 bases for V and 1 base for J; bases not matched to a gene: 1. Germline V CDR1 and CDR2: LNHDA, SQIVND (reference sequence). In DNA, the CDR3 is TGTGCCAGTAGTACGGGACTAGCGGGGTCCTACAATGAGCAGTTCTTC. As protein: CASSTGLAGSYNEQFF.

This clonotype was seen a few times. The genes are TRBV4-2 and TRBJ1-5, with 8 bases matching TRBD1. Germline V gene sequence: CDR1 LGHNA, CDR2 YNFKEQ. The CDR3 loop spans 17 amino acids. Losses at the gene ends were 0 bases for V and 2 bases for J; bases not matched to a gene: 6. The CDR3 DNA sequence: TGTGCCAGCAGCCAAGACCGGACAGGGCATGGCAATCAGCCCCAGCATTTT. This gives the protein CASSQDRTGHGNQPQHF.

The chain couples TRBV4-1 to TRBJ2-1, with a tentative D call TRBD1 (5 bases). The CDR3 is 16 residues long. The germline CDR1 and CDR2 sequences are MGHRA and YSYEKL. Trimming left V 1 base short and J 4 bases short, with 14 bases between. This CDR3 reads CASSQVAFDSYNEQFF. The CDR3 region has the DNA TGCGCCAGCAGCCAAGTCGCTTTCGACAGTTACAATGAGCAGTTCTTC.

V and J are TRBV28 and TRBJ1-6; D is ambiguous. CDR3 size: 14 residues. Per the germline V gene, CDR1 is MDHEN and CDR2 is SYDVKM. Trimming took off 5 bases at V and 7 bases at J, with 12 bases between the two ends. CDR3 bases: TGTGCCAGCAGTCCCTCCGGGTCCAATTCACCCCTCCACTTT. Translated, it gives CASSPSGSNSPLHF. The full variable domain, with the rest looked up from reference TRBV28 and TRBJ1-6, is DVKVTQSSRYLVKRTGEKVFLECVQDMDHENMFWYRQDPGLGLRLIYFSYDVKMKEKGDIPEGYSVSREKKERFSLILESASTNQTSMYLCASSPSGSNSPLHFGNGTRLTVT.

In this sample, this clonotype turned up a few times. This chain uses TRBV12-3 or TRBV12-4 with TRBJ2-1, with 12 bases fitting TRBD2. V was clipped by 5 bases and J by 4 bases; unmatched bases: 6. This CDR3 has 16 amino acids. The CDR3 loop is CASSAAGTSGYNEQFF. The CDR3 region has the DNA TGTGCCAGCAGTGCCGCCGGGACTAGCGGGTACAATGAGCAGTTCTTC.

This clonotype showed up many times. CDR3 in DNA: TGTGCCAGCAGCTTAGCGGTAGGGACCTACGAGCAGTACTTC. This codes for CASSLAVGTYEQYF. The chain uses TRBV11-2 and TRBJ2-7; D is uncertain. CDR3 size: 14 residues. Trimming removed 1 base from V and 2 bases from J, with 9 bases in between. Germline CDR1 and CDR2: SGHAT and FQNNGV.

Ten or more counts support this clonotype. The rearrangement uses TRBV11-2 and TRBJ1-2; D remains ambiguous. There are 11 residues in the CDR3. Trimming shortened V by 2 bases and J by 4 bases, and 2 bases separated the two germline ends. Germline-derived CDR1 and CDR2 are SGHAT and FQNNGV. In DNA, the CDR3 is TGTGCCAGCAGCTTATCCTATGGCTACACCTTC. Residues: CASSLSYGYTF.

This clonotype has ten or more counts. The V and J genes are TRBV4-3 and TRBJ2-1; 11 bases align to TRBD2. The CDR3 is 15 amino acids. V shed 4 bases, J shed 5 bases, and the junction held 4 bases outside the gene matches. The germline gives CDR1 LGHNA, CDR2 YSLEER. CDR3 amino acids: CASSPGTSGNNEQFF. The CDR3, as DNA: TGCGCCAGCAGCCCCGGGACTAGCGGCAACAATGAGCAGTTCTTC.

The V call is TRBV28, the J call TRBJ2-7; D ambiguous. CDR1 and CDR2 from the germline V gene are MDHEN and SYDVKM. V shed 8 bases and J shed 1 base, with 21 bases lying between them. This CDR3 has 16 amino acids. The CDR3 nucleotides read TGTGCCAGCTCCCCTCCGATTTTAATAGGGTCCTACGAGCAGTACTTC. This translates into CASSPPILIGSYEQYF.

In its sample, this clonotype was seen a few times. This rearrangement joins TRBV29-1 to TRBJ2-1; 11 bases fit TRBD2. The CDR3 totals 15 residues. V shed 6 bases and J 7 bases; nucleotides not matched to a gene: 11. Germline loops: CDR1 SQVTM, CDR2 ANQGSEA. The CDR3 reads CSVDQLAGVGNEQFF. CDR3 coding DNA: TGCAGCGTCGATCAACTAGCGGGAGTGGGGAATGAGCAGTTCTTC.

The chain combines TRBV4-2 with TRBJ1-1, with 9 positions matching TRBD1. This CDR3 contains 15 residues. V dropped 4 bases and J dropped 1; count of bases not matched to a gene: 4. Germline CDR1 LGHNA, CDR2 YNFKEQ. The CDR3 here is CASSRGQGTNTEAFF. The CDR3 region has the DNA TGTGCCAGCAGCCGAGGACAGGGGACGAACACTGAAGCTTTCTTT.

This clonotype has just a few counts. V and J are TRBV5-8 and TRBJ1-5; D gene unclear. Germline CDR1 SGHTS, CDR2 YDEGEE. CDR3 length equals 11 residues. V lost 2 bases to trimming and J lost 5 bases, with 2 bases between them. The CDR3 loop reads CASSLYQPQHF. The CDR3 DNA sequence: TGTGCCAGCAGCTTATATCAGCCCCAGCATTTT.

This clonotype was counted a few times. The V and J genes are TRBV6-1 and TRBJ1-1; 8 bases are a match to TRBD1. This CDR3 region has 15 residues. Germline-derived CDR1 and CDR2 are MNHNS and SASEGT. V was clipped by 9 bases and J by 1 base; unmatched bases: 10. CDR3: CASSSGQGRNTEAFF. The CDR3 DNA is TGTGCCAGTAGTAGCGGACAGGGTCGGAACACTGAAGCTTTCTTT.

There are many counts of this clonotype. This sequence joins TRBV6-6 and TRBJ2-7; no firm D call. Germline CDR1 and CDR2: MNHNY and SVGAGI (reference sequence). The CDR3 sequence is 12 residues long. V lost 0 bases and J lost 6, with 6 bases in between. In nucleotides, the CDR3 is TGTGCCAGCAGTTACTCGAGGCGCGAGCAGTACTTC. Its protein product is CASSYSRREQYF.

In this sample, this clonotype turned up a few times. The rearrangement uses TRBV28 and TRBJ1-6; D ambiguous. The CDR3 covers 14 residues. V was pared by 6 bases and J by 10 bases, with 16 bases between. Germline V gene data show CDR1 as MDHEN and CDR2 as SYDVKM. The CDR3 region has the DNA TGTGCCAGCAGGCCTACCGGTTCACGGTCACCCCTCCACTTT. Protein product: CASRPTGSRSPLHF.

This chain connects TRBV4-2 to TRBJ1-1; TRBD1 is a possible D gene (5 bases). The germline gives CDR1 LGHNA, CDR2 YNFKEQ. The CDR3 consists of 14 residues. V was cut by 2 bases and J by 11 bases, with 18 bases left in between. The CDR3 here is CASSQFGARVGAFF. Written as DNA, the CDR3 is TGTGCCAGCAGCCAATTTGGGGCCCGAGTAGGGGCTTTCTTT.

At least ten counts were recorded for this clonotype. The genes are TRBV5-1 and TRBJ2-3, with TRBD2 identical over 8 bases. Losses at the gene ends were 5 bases for V and 7 bases for J; bases not matched to a gene: 9. The CDR3 loop spans 14 amino acids. From germline, CDR1 is SGHRS and CDR2 YFSETQ. Written as DNA, the CDR3 is TGCGCCAGCAGTGATGGACTAGCCTATTATACGCAGTATTTT. Protein: CASSDGLAYYTQYF.

The sample holds a few counts of this clonotype. V usage is TRBV7-9 and J usage is TRBJ2-7; D possibly corresponds to TRBD2 (6 bases). Trimming removed 8 bases from V and 2 bases from J, with 19 bases in between. Germline V CDR1 and CDR2: SEHNR, FQNEAQ (reference sequence). The CDR3 loop spans 15 amino acids. Here the CDR3 DNA reads TGTGCCAGCCTCTCTGGGGGAGGCATGACCTACGAGCAGTACTTC. It translates to CASLSGGGMTYEQYF.

The chain combines TRBV5-1 with TRBJ2-3; D call uncertain. Trimming pared 0 bases from V and 0 bases from J, leaving 8 bases between. The CDR3 is 15 residues long. Looked up from germline, CDR1 is SGHRS and CDR2 is YFSETQ. The CDR3 protein is CASSLAQFSTDTQYF. In DNA form, the CDR3 reads TGCGCCAGCAGCTTGGCCCAGTTTAGCACAGATACGCAGTATTTT.

This clonotype occurred a few times. The CDR3 reads CASSFAPQLGGDTQYF. For the CDR3, the DNA is TGTGCCAGCAGCTTTGCCCCCCAACTGGGTGGAGATACGCAGTATTTT. The chain carries TRBV7-2 and TRBJ2-3; D remains unclear. Germline V gene data show CDR1 as SGHTA and CDR2 as FQGNSA. Trimming shortened V by 3 bases and J by 5 bases, and 18 bases separated the two germline ends. The CDR3 contains 16 residues. Full variable domain (missing parts from reference TRBV7-2 and TRBJ2-3): GAGVSQSPSNKVTEKGKDVELRCDPISGHTALYWYRQSLGQGLEFLIYFQGNSAPDKSGLPSDRFSAERTGGSVSTLTIQRTQQEDSAVYLCASSFAPQLGGDTQYFGPGTRLTVL.

This clonotype showed up just a few times. This chain joins TRBV5-5 and TRBJ2-2, with D maybe TRBD2 (5 bases). Trimming stripped 2 bases from V and 6 bases from J, with 14 bases between. The CDR3 has 15 residues. Looked up from germline, CDR1 is SGHKS and CDR2 is YYEKEE (reference sequence). The DNA of the CDR3 is TGTGCCAGCAGCTTCCAAGGGAGTAGAGCCGGGGAGCTGTTTTTT. This gives the protein CASSFQGSRAGELFF.